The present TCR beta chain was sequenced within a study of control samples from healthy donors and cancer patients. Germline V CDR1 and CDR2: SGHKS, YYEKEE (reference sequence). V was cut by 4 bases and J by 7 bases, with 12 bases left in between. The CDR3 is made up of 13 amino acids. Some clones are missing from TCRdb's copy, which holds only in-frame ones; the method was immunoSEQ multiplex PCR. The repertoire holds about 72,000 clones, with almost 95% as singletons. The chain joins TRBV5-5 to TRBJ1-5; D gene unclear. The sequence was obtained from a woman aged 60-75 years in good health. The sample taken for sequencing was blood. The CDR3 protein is CASSRQGMQPQHF. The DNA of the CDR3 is TGTGCCAGCAGCCGCCAAGGGATGCAGCCCCAGCATTTT.